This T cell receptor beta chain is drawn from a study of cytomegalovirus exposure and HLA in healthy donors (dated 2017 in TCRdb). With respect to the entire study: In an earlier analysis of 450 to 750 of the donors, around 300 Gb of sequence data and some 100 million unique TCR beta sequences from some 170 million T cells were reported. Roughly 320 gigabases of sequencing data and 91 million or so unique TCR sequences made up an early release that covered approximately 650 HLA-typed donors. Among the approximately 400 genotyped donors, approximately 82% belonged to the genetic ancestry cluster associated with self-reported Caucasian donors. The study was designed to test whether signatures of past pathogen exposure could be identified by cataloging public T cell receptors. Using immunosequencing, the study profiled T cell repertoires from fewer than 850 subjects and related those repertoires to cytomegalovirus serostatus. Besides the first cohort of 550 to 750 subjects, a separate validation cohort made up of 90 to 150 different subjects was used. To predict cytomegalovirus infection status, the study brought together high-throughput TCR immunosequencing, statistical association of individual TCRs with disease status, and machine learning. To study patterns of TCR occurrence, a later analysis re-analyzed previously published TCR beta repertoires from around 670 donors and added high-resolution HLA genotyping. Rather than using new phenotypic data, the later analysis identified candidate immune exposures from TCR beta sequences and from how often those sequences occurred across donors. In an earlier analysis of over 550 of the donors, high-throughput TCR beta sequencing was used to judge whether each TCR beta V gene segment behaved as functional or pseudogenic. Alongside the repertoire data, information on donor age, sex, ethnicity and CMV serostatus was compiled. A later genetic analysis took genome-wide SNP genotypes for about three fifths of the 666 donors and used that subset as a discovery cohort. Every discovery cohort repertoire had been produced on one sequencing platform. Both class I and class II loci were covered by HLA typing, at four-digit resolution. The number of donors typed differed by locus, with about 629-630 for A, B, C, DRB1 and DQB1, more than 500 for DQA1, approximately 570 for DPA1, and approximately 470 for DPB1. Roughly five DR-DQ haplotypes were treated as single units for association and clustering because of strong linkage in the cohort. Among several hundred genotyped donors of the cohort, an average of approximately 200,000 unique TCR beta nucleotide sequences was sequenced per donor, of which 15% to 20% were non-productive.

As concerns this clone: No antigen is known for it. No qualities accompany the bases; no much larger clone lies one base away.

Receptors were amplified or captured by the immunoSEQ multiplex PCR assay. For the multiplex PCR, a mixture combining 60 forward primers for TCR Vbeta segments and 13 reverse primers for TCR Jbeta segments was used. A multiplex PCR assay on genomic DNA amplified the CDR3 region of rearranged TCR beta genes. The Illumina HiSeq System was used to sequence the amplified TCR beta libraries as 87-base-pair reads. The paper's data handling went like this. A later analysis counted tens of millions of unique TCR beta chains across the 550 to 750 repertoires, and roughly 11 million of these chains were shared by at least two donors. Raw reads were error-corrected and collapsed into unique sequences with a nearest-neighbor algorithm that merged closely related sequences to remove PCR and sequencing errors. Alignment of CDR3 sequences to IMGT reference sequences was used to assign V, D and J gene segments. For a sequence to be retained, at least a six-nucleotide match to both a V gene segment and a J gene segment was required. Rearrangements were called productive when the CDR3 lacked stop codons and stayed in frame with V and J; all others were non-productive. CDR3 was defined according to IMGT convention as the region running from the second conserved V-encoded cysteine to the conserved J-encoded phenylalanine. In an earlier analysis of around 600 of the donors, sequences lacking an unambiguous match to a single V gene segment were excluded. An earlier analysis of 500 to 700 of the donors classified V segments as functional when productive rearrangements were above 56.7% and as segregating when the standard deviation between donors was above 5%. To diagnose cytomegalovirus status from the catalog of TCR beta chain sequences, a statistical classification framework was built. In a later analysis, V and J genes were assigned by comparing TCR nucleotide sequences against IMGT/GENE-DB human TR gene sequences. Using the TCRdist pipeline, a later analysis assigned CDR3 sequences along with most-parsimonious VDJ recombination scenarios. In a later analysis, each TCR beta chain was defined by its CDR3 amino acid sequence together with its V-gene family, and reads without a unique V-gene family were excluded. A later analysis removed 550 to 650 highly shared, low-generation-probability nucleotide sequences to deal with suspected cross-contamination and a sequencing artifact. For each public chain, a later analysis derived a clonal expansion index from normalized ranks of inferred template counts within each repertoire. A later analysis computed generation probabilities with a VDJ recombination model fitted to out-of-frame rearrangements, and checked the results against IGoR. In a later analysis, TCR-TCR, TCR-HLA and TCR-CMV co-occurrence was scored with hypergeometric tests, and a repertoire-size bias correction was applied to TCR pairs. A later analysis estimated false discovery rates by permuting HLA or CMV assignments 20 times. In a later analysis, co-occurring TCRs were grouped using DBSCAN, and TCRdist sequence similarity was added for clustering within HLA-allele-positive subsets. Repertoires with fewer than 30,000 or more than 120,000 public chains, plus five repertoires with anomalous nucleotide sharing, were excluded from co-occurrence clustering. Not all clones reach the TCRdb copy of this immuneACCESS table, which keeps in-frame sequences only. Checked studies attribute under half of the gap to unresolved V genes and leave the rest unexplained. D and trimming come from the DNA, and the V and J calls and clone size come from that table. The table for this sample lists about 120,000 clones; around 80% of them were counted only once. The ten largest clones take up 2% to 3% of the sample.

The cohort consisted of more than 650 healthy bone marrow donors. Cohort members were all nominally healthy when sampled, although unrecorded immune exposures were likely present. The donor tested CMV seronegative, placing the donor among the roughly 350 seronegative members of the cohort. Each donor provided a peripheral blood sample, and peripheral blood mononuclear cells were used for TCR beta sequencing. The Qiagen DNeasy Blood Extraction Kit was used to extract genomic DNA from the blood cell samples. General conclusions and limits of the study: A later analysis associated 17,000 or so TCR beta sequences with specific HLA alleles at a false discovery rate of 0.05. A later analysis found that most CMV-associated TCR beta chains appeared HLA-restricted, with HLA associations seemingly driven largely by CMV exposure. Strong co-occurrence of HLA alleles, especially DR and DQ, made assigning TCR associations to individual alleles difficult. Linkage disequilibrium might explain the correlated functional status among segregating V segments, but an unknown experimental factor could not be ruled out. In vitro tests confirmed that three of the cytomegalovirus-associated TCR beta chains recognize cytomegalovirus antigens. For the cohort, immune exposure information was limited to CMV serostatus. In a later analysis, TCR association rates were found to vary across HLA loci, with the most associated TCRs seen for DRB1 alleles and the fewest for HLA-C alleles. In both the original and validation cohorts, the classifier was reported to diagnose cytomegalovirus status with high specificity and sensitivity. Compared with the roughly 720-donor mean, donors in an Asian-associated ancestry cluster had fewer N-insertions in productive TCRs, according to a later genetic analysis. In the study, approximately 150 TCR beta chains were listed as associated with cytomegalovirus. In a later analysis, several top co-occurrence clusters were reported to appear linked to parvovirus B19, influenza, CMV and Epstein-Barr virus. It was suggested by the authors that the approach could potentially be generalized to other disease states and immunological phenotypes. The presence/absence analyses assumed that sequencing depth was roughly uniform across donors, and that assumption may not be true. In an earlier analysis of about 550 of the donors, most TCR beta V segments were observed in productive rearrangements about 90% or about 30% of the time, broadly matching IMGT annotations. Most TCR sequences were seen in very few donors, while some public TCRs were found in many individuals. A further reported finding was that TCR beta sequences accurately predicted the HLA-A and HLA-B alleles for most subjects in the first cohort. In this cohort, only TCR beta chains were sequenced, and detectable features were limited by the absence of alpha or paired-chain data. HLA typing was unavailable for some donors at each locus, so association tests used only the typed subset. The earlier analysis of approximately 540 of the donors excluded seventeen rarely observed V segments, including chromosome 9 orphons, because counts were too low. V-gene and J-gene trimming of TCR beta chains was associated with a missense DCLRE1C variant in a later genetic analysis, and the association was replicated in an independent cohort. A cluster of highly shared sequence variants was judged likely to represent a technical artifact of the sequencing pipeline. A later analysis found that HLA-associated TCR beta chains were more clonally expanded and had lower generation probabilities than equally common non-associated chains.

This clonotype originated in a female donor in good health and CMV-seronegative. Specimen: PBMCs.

In nucleotide form, the sequence is TGTGCCAGCAATAGCGGGGGTCCCGGGGATACGCAGTATTTT. This translates into CASNSGGPGDTQYF. Here the chain combines TRBV7-9 and TRBJ2-3; 9 central nucleotides agree with TRBD2. According to the germline V gene (reference sequence), CDR1 reads SEHNR and CDR2 reads FQNEAQ. Here V drops 7 bases and J drops 6 bases, and the junction holds 8 bases not matched to any gene. The CDR3 runs 14 residues from the cysteine to the phenylalanine. Only the CDR3 DNA stays, 42 bases, in frame from base 1.